Below are 27 T cell receptor beta chains sequenced from a single sample in a study of control samples from healthy donors and cancer patients. Sequenced by immunoSEQ multiplex PCR; TCRdb stores in-frame clones only, minus some. The profile shows around 130,000 clones, around 90% of them singletons. Source material: blood. The receptors stem from a man aged 18 to 30 in good health.

The chain carries TRBV5-1 and TRBJ2-3; TRBD1 might be the D (6 bases). V shed 3 bases and J shed 2 bases, with 16 bases lying between them. Germline lookup yields CDR1 SGHRS and CDR2 YFSETQ. This CDR3 comprises 16 residues. CDR3 loop: CASSYTGSKHTDTQYF. The CDR3 DNA reads TGCGCCAGCAGCTACACAGGGAGCAAACACACAGATACGCAGTATTTT.

The genes are TRBV12-5 and TRBJ1-2, with D maybe TRBD1 (5 bases). Germline V gene sequence: CDR1 LGHNT, CDR2 FRNRAP. CDR3 length: 14 residues. V was cut by 3 bases and J by 5 bases, with 13 bases left in between. The CDR3 nucleotides read TGTGCTAGTGGTTTATATCAGGGATATTATGGCTACACCTTC. It encodes CASGLYQGYYGYTF.

This sequence joins TRBV29-1 and TRBJ1-1; weak D call: TRBD1 (6 bases). The CDR3 runs 15 residues. CDR1 and CDR2 from the germline V gene are SQVTM and ANQGSEA. V was pared by 1 base and J by 1 base, with 13 bases between. Here the CDR3 reads CSVEGATQGNTEAFF. In nucleotides, the CDR3 is TGCAGCGTTGAAGGCGCCACACAGGGGAACACTGAAGCTTTCTTT.

The chain couples TRBV9 to TRBJ2-1, with D possibly TRBD2 on 6 matching bases. V lost 4 bases and J 1 base, leaving 18 bases between the germline ends. CDR1 SGDLS and CDR2 YYNGEE come from the germline V gene. This CDR3 comprises 17 residues. CDR3 sequence (DNA): TGTGCCAGCAGCACCTCGCGGGAAATTTCGTCCTACAATGAGCAGTTCTTC. Protein product: CASSTSREISSYNEQFF.

The CDR3 reads CASSINPGQFYGYTF. The CDR3 DNA reads TGTGCCAGCAGCATAAACCCGGGACAGTTCTATGGCTACACCTTC. J is TRBJ1-2 and V is TRBV3-1 (or the pseudogene TRBV3-2); TRBD1 matches at 7 bases. The V and J ends lost 5 bases and 4 bases, in that order; junction bases with no gene match: 10. The V gene's germline CDR1 is LGHDT and CDR2 YNNKEL (reference sequence). CDR3 length: 15 residues.

This chain joins TRBV7-6 and TRBJ2-7, with D possibly matching TRBD2 (6 bases). Looked up from germline, CDR1 is SGHVS and CDR2 is FNYEAQ. This CDR3 spans 13 amino acids. The V end was cut by 8 bases, the J end by 3 bases, with 14 bases between. The CDR3 region is CASGASENYEQYF. As DNA, the CDR3 is TGTGCCAGCGGGGCTAGCGAAAACTACGAGCAGTACTTC.

The chain employs TRBV4-1 and TRBJ1-5, with 7 bases aligning to TRBD1. Germline assignment: CDR1 MGHRA and CDR2 YSYEKL. The CDR3 totals 15 residues. The V gene end was trimmed by 0 bases and the J gene end by 9 bases; junction bases not matched to a gene: 8. CDR3 protein: CASSQEAGGGRPQHF. In DNA form, the CDR3 reads TGCGCCAGCAGCCAAGAGGCAGGGGGGGGTCGGCCCCAGCATTTT.

The rearrangement links TRBV5-4 to TRBJ1-6; TRBD1 aligns across 8 bases. V lost 0 bases, J lost 10 bases, and 12 bases stayed unmatched. The germline V gene has CDR1 SGHNT and CDR2 YYREEE (reference sequence). CDR3 size: 17 residues. CDR3 nucleotides: TGTGCCAGCAGCTTGGAGGACAGGGCTAGACTTGAATCACCCCTCCACTTT. It codes for CASSLEDRARLESPLHF.

CDR3: CASSISGAYEQYF. The CDR3 region has the DNA TGTGCCAGCAGCATTAGCGGGGCCTACGAGCAGTACTTC. This rearrangement joins TRBV6-5 to TRBJ2-7; 8 bases fit TRBD2. In germline, CDR1 is MNHEY, CDR2 SVGAGI. V gave up 6 bases and J gave up 2 bases; unmatched junction bases: 3. There are 13 residues in the CDR3.

The chain is built from TRBV30 and TRBJ1-1; D gene ambiguous. The CDR3 contains 13 residues. Germline V gene lookup returns CDR1 GTSNPN and CDR2 SVGIG (reference sequence). Trimming removed 1 base at V and 1 base at J, with 7 bases between. The CDR3 spells CAWSGLSNTEAFF. DNA of the CDR3: TGTGCCTGGAGTGGGTTGTCGAACACTGAAGCTTTCTTT.

The chain is built from TRBV5-6 and TRBJ1-1; no clear D. V shed 0 bases and J shed 1 base, with 10 bases lying between them. The CDR3 contains 15 residues. CDR1 SGHDT and CDR2 YYEEEE come from the germline V gene. The CDR3 is CASSLASGSNTEAFF. DNA for the CDR3: TGTGCCAGCAGCTTGGCCTCGGGGTCGAACACTGAAGCTTTCTTT.

The chain joins TRBV6-1 to TRBJ2-1, with 8 positions matching TRBD1. Germline-derived CDR1 and CDR2 are MNHNS and SASEGT. The CDR3 is made up of 13 amino acids. V dropped 3 bases and J dropped 5; count of bases not matched to a gene: 0. CDR3 DNA sequence: TGTGCCAGCAGTGACAGGGGGCACAATGAGCAGTTCTTC. Translated: CASSDRGHNEQFF.

V and J are TRBV7-9 and TRBJ1-2; TRBD1 matches 7 bases. Trimming removed 8 bases from V and 8 bases from J; junction bases left unmatched: 14. Germline loops: CDR1 SEHNR, CDR2 FQNEAQ (reference sequence). The CDR3 has 14 residues. The CDR3 sequence is CASEARQGGEGYTF. CDR3 bases: TGTGCCAGCGAGGCTCGACAGGGAGGAGAGGGCTACACCTTC.

On this clone: The sample holds other DNA sequences that translate to the same CDR3. The chain couples TRBV6-4 to TRBJ2-3; 14 positions match TRBD2. V was clipped by 0 bases and J by 6 bases; unmatched bases: 2. This CDR3 comprises 16 residues. Germline V gene sequence: CDR1 MRHNA, CDR2 SNTAGT. The CDR3 loop reads CASSDSTSGGADTQYF. The DNA of the CDR3 is TGTGCCAGCAGTGACTCGACTAGCGGGGGGGCTGATACGCAGTATTTT.

CDR3 in DNA: TGCGCCAGCAGCCAGGGGGAGGGGAACTATGGCTACACCTTC. It codes for CASSQGEGNYGYTF. The chain combines TRBV4-1 with TRBJ1-2, with D perhaps TRBD1 (5 bases). The V and J ends lost 3 bases and 2 bases respectively, with 10 bases between them. The V gene's germline CDR1 is MGHRA and CDR2 YSYEKL. The length of the CDR3 is 14 residues.

J is TRBJ2-2 and V is TRBV7-9; perhaps TRBD1 as D (5 bases). The CDR3 spans 16 residues. Germline loops: CDR1 SEHNR, CDR2 FQNEAQ (reference sequence). V shed 5 bases and J shed 2 bases, with 15 bases lying between them. CDR3 sequence (DNA): TGTGCCAGCAGCCCTAAGTTAGGGGCCAACACCGGGGAGCTGTTTTTT. It codes for CASSPKLGANTGELFF.

The V call is TRBV3-1 (or the pseudogene TRBV3-2), the J call TRBJ1-3; D not certain. The CDR3 is 16 amino acids. From germline, CDR1 is LGHDT and CDR2 YNNKEL (reference sequence). V was clipped by 1 base and J by 0 bases, with 10 bases between them. CDR3 nucleotide sequence: TGTGCCAGCAGCCAAGGTACTTCGGACTCTGGAAACACCATATATTTT. It codes for CASSQGTSDSGNTIYF.

The V and J genes are TRBV30 and TRBJ1-1; D unresolved. This CDR3 spans 12 amino acids. From germline, CDR1 is GTSNPN and CDR2 SVGIG (reference sequence). The V and J ends lost 2 bases and 2 bases respectively, with 6 bases between them. The CDR3 DNA follows: TGTGCCTGGAGTTTCCGTAACACTGAAGCTTTCTTT. Its protein product is CAWSFRNTEAFF. Supplemented by reference TRBV30 and TRBJ1-1, the full variable domain reads SQTIHQWPATLVQPVGSPLSLECTVEGTSNPNLYWYRQAAGRGLQLLFYSVGIGQISSEVPQNLSASRPQDRQFILSSKKLLLSDSGFYLCAWSFRNTEAFFGQGTRLTVV.

This sequence joins TRBV13 and TRBJ2-7; 10 bases line up with TRBD1. This CDR3 has 15 amino acids. The germline CDR1 and CDR2 sequences are PRHDT and FYEKMQ (reference sequence). The junction had 9 bases not matched to a gene; V was cut back by 5 bases and J by 5 bases. In nucleotides, the CDR3 is TGTGCCAGCAGCAAACCGGGACAGGGGTTCCACGAGCAGTACTTC. Translated: CASSKPGQGFHEQYF. Together with reference TRBV13 and TRBJ2-7, the CDR3 gives the full variable domain: AAGVIQSPRHLIKEKRETATLKCYPIPRHDTVYWYQQGPGQDPQFLISFYEKMQSDKGSIPDRFSAQQFSDYHSELNMSSLELGDSALYFCASSKPGQGFHEQYFGPGTRLTVT.

V usage is TRBV19 and J usage is TRBJ1-4; no clear D. This CDR3 region has 13 residues. CDR1 is LNHDA and CDR2 is SQIVND in the germline V gene (reference sequence). Trimming removed 7 bases at V and 0 bases at J, with 6 bases between. Here the CDR3 reads CASKTTTNEKLFF. CDR3 in DNA: TGTGCCAGTAAGACCACAACTAATGAAAAACTGTTTTTT. Using reference TRBV19 and TRBJ1-4 for the parts outside the CDR3, the full variable domain is DGGITQSPKYLFRKEGQNVTLSCEQNLNHDAMYWYRQDPGQGLRLIYYSQIVNDFQKGDIAEGYSVSREKKESFPLTVTSAQKNPTAFYLCASKTTTNEKLFFGSGTQLSVL.

The chain is built from TRBV9 and TRBJ1-1; 7 nucleotides agree with TRBD1. Germline CDR1 and CDR2: SGDLS and YYNGEE. V trimming: 0 bases; J trimming: 4 bases; junction bases outside the gene matches: 6. This CDR3 has 15 residues. The CDR3 reads CASSVVGRGTTEAFF. CDR3 coding DNA: TGTGCCAGCAGCGTAGTGGGCAGGGGGACCACTGAAGCTTTCTTT.

The chain employs TRBV30 and TRBJ1-1; D may be TRBD1 (6 bases). CDR1 and CDR2 (germline): GTSNPN, SVGIG (reference sequence). This CDR3 is 17 amino acids long. The V gene lost 5 bases and the J gene lost 0 bases, with 22 bases spanning the gap. The CDR3 bases are TGTGCCTGGGCGTACGGGGTCGGACAGTCCATGAACACTGAAGCTTTCTTT. This gives the protein CAWAYGVGQSMNTEAFF.

This chain uses TRBV4-1 with TRBJ2-5; D is possibly TRBD1 (5 bases). The CDR3 loop spans 17 amino acids. CDR1 and CDR2 from the germline V gene are MGHRA and YSYEKL. V lost 0 bases to trimming and J lost 4 bases, with 18 bases between them. This CDR3 is CASSQDRVGRVGETQYF. In DNA form, the CDR3 reads TGCGCCAGCAGCCAAGACCGAGTTGGCAGGGTCGGAGAGACCCAGTACTTC.

This chain links TRBV4-1 with TRBJ2-7; the D call may be TRBD1 or TRBD2 (6 bases each). Germline V lookup: CDR1 MGHRA, CDR2 YSYEKL. V shed 0 bases and J shed 6 bases, with 15 bases lying between them. This CDR3 is 15 amino acids long. CDR3 sequence: CASSQEGGAIGEQYF. The DNA of the CDR3 is TGCGCCAGCAGCCAAGAGGGGGGCGCGATTGGCGAGCAGTACTTC.

The rearrangement links TRBV5-6 to TRBJ1-2; tentatively, D is TRBD1 (5 bases). Germline CDR1 reads SGHDT; CDR2 reads YYEEEE. V was cut by 1 base and J by 8 bases, with 18 bases left in between. This CDR3 is 15 amino acids long. As DNA, the CDR3 is TGTGCCAGCAGCTTGATGGCAGGGTCGGGGGGGGGCTACACCTTC. It codes for CASSLMAGSGGGYTF.

The rearrangement uses TRBV10-1 and TRBJ2-1; D might be TRBD1 (5 bases). The germline V and J ends were trimmed by 0 bases and 4 bases, with 13 bases remaining between them. The CDR3 covers 16 residues. CDR1 and CDR2 (germline): WNHNN, SYGVQD (reference sequence). The CDR3 reads CASSESGASSYNEQFF. Written as DNA, the CDR3 is TGCGCCAGCAGTGAGTCAGGGGCTAGTTCTTACAATGAGCAGTTCTTC.

The V call is TRBV9, the J call TRBJ2-7, with D unclear. With 0 bases removed from V and 1 base from J, the gap between germline ends came to 8 bases. The germline V gene encodes CDR1 SGDLS and CDR2 YYNGEE. The CDR3 contains 14 residues. The CDR3 nucleotides read TGTGCCAGCAGCGTAGAAGGATCATCCTACGAGCAGTACTTC. Its protein product is CASSVEGSSYEQYF.